This entry lists 27 T cell receptor beta chains sequenced from one sample in a study of CD8 T cells in ankylosing spondylitis. Overall study findings and caveats: Roughly eight highly homologous variants made up a TCR beta motif that seemed to typify ankylosing spondylitis blood.

Via MiXCR, TCRdb re-called the 5' RACE reads, giving one row per CDR3 protein. Of hundreds of thousands of distinct CDR3 sequences in the sample, more than 9.5% were seen once. These receptors lack a known antigen. Sequencing was done on a sample of blood, either unsorted or a sorted T cell fraction (not recorded which). The receptor source for this set is a male donor with ankylosing spondylitis.

This clonotype came up many times. The chain joins TRBV18 to TRBJ2-2, with unresolved D. V lost 3 bases to trimming and J lost 5 bases, with 7 bases between them. The CDR3 loop spans 13 amino acids. Germline loops: CDR1 KGHSH, CDR2 LQKENI. The CDR3 protein is CASSPTTTGELFF. DNA of the CDR3: TGTGCCAGCTCACCTACTACGACCGGGGAGCTGTTTTTT.

V and J are TRBV10-1 and TRBJ2-2; D possibly uses TRBD1 or TRBD2 (5 bases each). Trimming removed 6 bases from V and 4 bases from J, with 12 bases in between. The CDR3 runs 14 residues. Germline CDR1 WNHNN, CDR2 SYGVQD (reference sequence). This CDR3 reads CASSGTAGTGELFF. Here the CDR3 DNA reads TGCGCCAGCAGCGGGACGGCGGGCACCGGGGAGCTGTTTTTT.

This clonotype was observed a handful of times. The chain is built from TRBV24-1 and TRBJ1-2; a weak D match, TRBD1 (5 bases). Trimming shortened V by 5 bases and J by 1 base, and 10 bases separated the two germline ends. The CDR3 spans 14 residues. The germline V gene encodes CDR1 KGHDR and CDR2 SFDVKD. The chain's CDR3 is CATSAQDYNYGYTF. The CDR3 nucleotides are TGTGCCACCAGTGCACAGGATTATAACTATGGCTACACCTTC.

In its sample, this clonotype was seen a few times. The gene calls are TRBV20-1 and TRBJ1-5; tentative D call: TRBD1 (5 bases). The germline V and J ends were trimmed by 4 bases and 2 bases, with 18 bases remaining between them. Looked up from germline, CDR1 is DFQATT and CDR2 is SNEGSKA (reference sequence). This CDR3 comprises 16 residues. The CDR3 reads CSATPARGSGNQPQHF. The CDR3 DNA follows: TGCAGTGCTACACCGGCCCGGGGGAGCGGCAATCAGCCCCAGCATTTT.

The V and J genes are TRBV20-1 and TRBJ2-1; TRBD1 might be the D (5 bases). Germline V gene data show CDR1 as DFQATT and CDR2 as SNEGSKA (reference sequence). There are 17 residues in the CDR3. Trimming removed 3 bases at V and 1 base at J, with 19 bases between. The CDR3 protein is CSARDPWGIRSYNEQFF. The CDR3 DNA sequence: TGCAGTGCTAGGGACCCCTGGGGCATCCGATCCTACAATGAGCAGTTCTTC.

The chain couples TRBV18 to TRBJ1-4; a possible D gene is TRBD1 (6 bases). The ends were cut back, 0 bases at V and 6 bases at J, with 11 bases in the middle. The CDR3 consists of 15 residues. The V gene's germline CDR1 is KGHSH and CDR2 LQKENI. CDR3 nucleotide sequence: TGTGCCAGCTCACCACCGAGTTCAGGGGATGAAAAACTGTTTTTT. Protein: CASSPPSSGDEKLFF.

The gene calls are TRBV5-6 and TRBJ2-2, with D possibly matching TRBD2 (6 bases). Germline V CDR1 and CDR2: SGHDT, YYEEEE. Trimming pared 1 base from V and 2 bases from J, leaving 12 bases between. The CDR3 has 16 residues. The CDR3 protein is CASSLFGGSNTGELFF. In DNA, the CDR3 is TGTGCCAGCAGCTTGTTTGGGGGGTCCAACACCGGGGAGCTGTTTTTT.

This clonotype came up many times. This chain uses TRBV5-1 with TRBJ1-4, with 9 positions matching TRBD1. The CDR3 contains 15 residues. Germline V lookup: CDR1 SGHRS, CDR2 YFSETQ. J was trimmed by 8 bases and V by 0 bases; bases with no gene match: 5. This chain's CDR3 is CASSLVGQGSEKLFF. Written as DNA, the CDR3 is TGCGCCAGCAGCTTGGTGGGACAGGGTAGCGAAAAACTGTTTTTT.

The table lists this clonotype with a few counts. This chain connects TRBV5-6 to TRBJ1-1, with 8 bases that match TRBD1. Germline-derived CDR1 and CDR2 are SGHDT and YYEEEE. There are 13 residues in the CDR3. The J segment lost 4 bases and the V segment lost 2 bases, leaving 1 base of the junction unmatched. The CDR3 here is CASSFGTGTEAFF. DNA for the CDR3: TGTGCCAGCAGCTTCGGGACAGGCACTGAAGCTTTCTTT.

This clonotype was observed at least ten times. The chain has TRBV5-1 and TRBJ1-4; perhaps TRBD1 as D (5 bases). V dropped 4 bases and J dropped 3 bases, with 10 bases sitting between them. The CDR3 runs 14 residues. Germline lookup yields CDR1 SGHRS and CDR2 YFSETQ. The CDR3 sequence is CASSSGHPNEKLFF. The CDR3, as DNA: TGCGCCAGCAGCAGCGGACACCCTAATGAAAAACTGTTTTTT.

The chain employs TRBV10-3 and TRBJ2-7; 12 bases are shared with TRBD2. The CDR3 extends over 14 amino acids. V dropped 5 bases and J dropped 7; count of bases not matched to a gene: 6. Germline CDR1 and CDR2: ENHRY and SYGVKD. The CDR3 here is CAISRTSGDSEQYF. The CDR3 nucleotides read TGTGCCATCAGTAGGACTAGCGGGGACTCGGAGCAGTACTTC.

This sequence joins TRBV12-3 or TRBV12-4 and TRBJ2-6; D call uncertain. The CDR3 totals 15 residues. The ends were cut back, 7 bases at V and 2 bases at J, with 12 bases in the middle. The CDR3 protein is CASKLSATGANVLTF. CDR3 nucleotide sequence: TGTGCCAGCAAGTTATCAGCGACTGGGGCCAACGTCCTGACTTTC.

V gene TRBV5-1 combines with J gene TRBJ2-1; 11 positions match TRBD2. CDR3 length: 15 amino acids. Looked up from germline, CDR1 is SGHRS and CDR2 is YFSETQ. V lost 4 bases to trimming and J lost 7 bases; unmatched junction nucleotides: 7. The CDR3 DNA reads as TGCGCCAGCAGCACCGGGCCTAGCGGGAGGAATGAGCAGTTCTTC. Amino acids: CASSTGPSGRNEQFF.

This clonotype was counted at least ten times. The chain recombines TRBV2 with TRBJ1-4; no definite D call. Trimming removed 6 bases from V and 0 bases from J, with 8 bases in between. The CDR3 contains 14 residues. Germline CDR1 is SNHLY and CDR2 is FYNNEI. The CDR3 DNA is TGTGCCAGCAGGGCACAGACAACTAATGAAAAACTGTTTTTT. Protein: CASRAQTTNEKLFF.

This clonotype was found many times. This sequence joins TRBV5-1 and TRBJ1-2; D possibly corresponds to TRBD1 (5 bases). The length of the CDR3 is 14 residues. The V gene lost 7 bases and the J gene lost 2 bases, with 15 bases spanning the gap. Germline V lookup: CDR1 SGHRS, CDR2 YFSETQ. CDR3 protein: CASVEGTSNYGYTF. The CDR3 nucleotides read TGCGCCAGCGTAGAAGGGACCTCAAACTATGGCTACACCTTC. The full variable domain, completed using reference TRBV5-1 and TRBJ1-2, is KAGVTQTPRYLIKTRGQQVTLSCSPISGHRSVSWYQQTPGQGLQFLFEYFSETQRNKGNFPGRFSGRQFSNSRSEMNVSTLELGDSALYLCASVEGTSNYGYTFGSGTRLTVV.

Only a few counts were recorded for this clonotype. The chain links TRBV6-4 to TRBJ1-4; the D gene is possibly TRBD1 (6 bases). Germline assignment: CDR1 MRHNA and CDR2 SNTAGT. Trimming left V 6 bases short and J 3 bases short, with 14 bases between. CDR3 length equals 15 residues. The DNA of the CDR3 is TGTGCCAGCAGCCAAATGGGGGCGGCTAATGAAAAACTGTTTTTT. Its translation is CASSQMGAANEKLFF.

This clonotype was observed a handful of times. The chain links TRBV5-6 to TRBJ1-5; TRBD1 matches at 10 bases. With 0 bases clipped from V and 7 bases from J, the junction kept 7 bases outside the gene matches. The CDR3 runs to 16 residues. Germline CDR1 is SGHDT and CDR2 is YYEEEE. The CDR3: CASSLVGQGYEQPQHF. CDR3 bases: TGTGCCAGCAGCTTGGTGGGACAGGGGTATGAACAGCCCCAGCATTTT.

The rearrangement links TRBV24-1 to TRBJ1-2, with D unresolved. There are 15 residues in the CDR3. Trimming removed 1 base from V and 0 bases from J, with 8 bases in between. Germline V gene sequence: CDR1 KGHDR, CDR2 SFDVKD. CDR3: CATSDFPKTNYGYTF. CDR3 sequence (DNA): TGTGCCACCAGTGATTTCCCGAAGACTAACTATGGCTACACCTTC.

In this sample, this clonotype turned up a few times. The chain is built from TRBV5-1 and TRBJ2-1, with TRBD2 matching over 10 bases. This CDR3 is 16 amino acids long. The V gene end was trimmed by 0 bases and the J gene end by 6 bases; junction bases not matched to a gene: 6. Germline V gives CDR1 SGHRS, CDR2 YFSETQ. For the CDR3, the DNA is TGCGCCAGCAGCTTGGATAGAGCGGGAGGGTCCAATGAGCAGTTCTTC. It specifies CASSLDRAGGSNEQFF.

This clonotype was seen a handful of times. This sequence joins TRBV5-1 and TRBJ2-7; D is unresolved. V dropped 0 bases and J dropped 5 bases, with 9 bases sitting between them. This CDR3 has 13 amino acids. Germline V gene data show CDR1 as SGHRS and CDR2 as YFSETQ. The CDR3 DNA is TGCGCCAGCAGCTTGGGTAGTTTCGACGAGCAGTACTTC. Its protein product is CASSLGSFDEQYF.

In regard to this clonotype: A clone one base away is much larger, so this may be a read error. V is TRBV5-6 and J is TRBJ2-5; possible D gene TRBD2, 6 bases. CDR1 SGHDT and CDR2 YYEEEE come from the germline V gene. This CDR3 is built from 11 residues. CDR3 nucleotides: TGTGCCAGCAGCCTTAGCGGTACCCAGCACTTC. As protein: CASSLSGTQHF.

The chain couples TRBV12-3 or TRBV12-4 to TRBJ1-2; D not certain. V lost 0 bases, J lost 4 bases, and 9 bases lay in between. The CDR3 is 14 amino acids. The CDR3 loop reads CASSLALGVYGYTF. Written as DNA, the CDR3 is TGTGCCAGCAGTTTAGCGTTGGGAGTCTATGGCTACACCTTC.

The chain links TRBV24-1 to TRBJ2-2; 7 positions agree with TRBD1. CDR1 and CDR2 (germline): KGHDR, SFDVKD. The CDR3 has 16 residues. Trimming at V came to 1 base and at J to 1 base, leaving 2 bases not matched to a gene. This chain's CDR3 is CATSDFRTGNTGELFF. Here the CDR3 DNA reads TGTGCCACCAGTGATTTCCGGACAGGGAACACCGGGGAGCTGTTTTTT.

The chain joins TRBV7-2 to TRBJ2-1; the D is unclear. The germline V gene encodes CDR1 SGHTA and CDR2 FQGNSA. Trimming removed 4 bases at V and 2 bases at J, with 9 bases between. CDR3 length: 14 amino acids. In nucleotides, the CDR3 is TGTGCCAGCAGCTCAAGGAGCGCCTACAATGAGCAGTTCTTC. Encoded protein: CASSSRSAYNEQFF.

This clonotype was recorded at least ten times. This chain links TRBV5-6 with TRBJ2-4; D unclear. The germline V gene encodes CDR1 SGHDT and CDR2 YYEEEE. V dropped 1 base and J dropped 7 bases, with 15 bases sitting between them. The CDR3 consists of 15 residues. The CDR3 sequence is CASSLKIFGRNIQYF. As DNA, the CDR3 is TGTGCCAGCAGCTTGAAGATATTTGGTAGGAACATTCAGTACTTC.

The V gene is TRBV4-1, the J gene TRBJ2-2; D gene unclear. V was trimmed by 2 bases and J by 4 bases, leaving 11 bases between them. The CDR3 is 15 amino acids. Germline V gene sequence: CDR1 MGHRA, CDR2 YSYEKL. The CDR3 sequence: CASSQSEFGTGELFF. The CDR3 nucleotides are TGCGCCAGCAGCCAAAGTGAGTTTGGCACCGGGGAGCTGTTTTTT.

This clonotype was seen a few times. The rearrangement links TRBV11-2 to TRBJ2-1, with 8 bases lining up with TRBD2. V gave up 5 bases and J gave up 6 bases; unmatched junction bases: 6. The CDR3 has 14 amino acids. Germline CDR1 reads SGHAT; CDR2 reads FQNNGV. The DNA for the CDR3 is TGTGCCAGCAGCCAGTCCGGGGGGGCCAATGAGCAGTTCTTC. It is translated as CASSQSGGANEQFF.